This T cell receptor beta chain came from a study of blood T cell repertoires in COVID-19. This clone was detected only once. The CDR3 consists of 14 residues. CDR1 and CDR2 (germline): MNHEY, SVGAGI. The V and J ends lost 6 bases and 0 bases respectively, with 11 bases between them. Per the authors' pipeline: Using reference gene primer amplification, nucleated cell counts were estimated. The data were produced by immunoSEQ multiplex PCR, yet TCRdb's version contains in-frame clones alone and is incomplete. V and J calls and clone size are those listed in that table; D and trimming were worked out from the DNA. The sample lists 100,000 to 120,000 clones, over 75% occurring once.

Specimen: peripheral blood. The sequence came from a man aged 50 to 59 with acute or convalescent COVID-19. The chain has TRBV6-5 and TRBJ1-1; D gene ambiguous. The CDR3 region is CASRGSPLNTEAFF. DNA for the CDR3: TGTGCCAGCAGGGGTAGCCCTCTGAACACTGAAGCTTTCTTT.